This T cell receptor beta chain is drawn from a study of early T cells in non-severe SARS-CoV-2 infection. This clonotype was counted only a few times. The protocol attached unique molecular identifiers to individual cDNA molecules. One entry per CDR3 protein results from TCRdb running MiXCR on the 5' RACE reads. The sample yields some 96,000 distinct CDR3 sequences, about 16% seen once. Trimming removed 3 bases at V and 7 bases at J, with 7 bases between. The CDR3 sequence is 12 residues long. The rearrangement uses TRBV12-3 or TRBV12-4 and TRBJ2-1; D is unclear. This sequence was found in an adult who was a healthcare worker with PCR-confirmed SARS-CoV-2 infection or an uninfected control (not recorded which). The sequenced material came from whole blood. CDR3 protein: CASSFVGNEQFF. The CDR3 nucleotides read TGTGCCAGCAGTTTTGTAGGGAATGAGCAGTTCTTC.